This T cell receptor beta chain was captured in a study of T cell responses to AZD1222 COVID-19 vaccine listed by TCRdb under 2021. About the investigation overall: Because spike-specific TCR depth and breadth did not differ between the two schedules, AZD1222 recipients who got a second dose at roughly 4 weeks were pooled with those who got a second dose at roughly 12 weeks. TCR sequencing covered some 240 trial participants: 207 given two doses of AZD1222 and around 25 given two doses of MenACWY control vaccine. Trial participants were enrolled by age into 18-55, 56-69 and 70-plus year subgroups, with about 150, 28 and 57 TCR-sequenced participants respectively.

Per the publication, the time point label means: baseline before first vaccination. The vaccinee samples were drawn from two UK trials, COV001 and COV002, one of which was a single-blind randomized controlled phase 2/3 trial testing AZD1222 (ChAdOx1 nCoV-19) in healthy adults. Trial participant PBMC samples were collected at day 0 and day 28 after the second dose for TCRbeta chain sequencing. Notes on this clone: Its antigen is still unknown. Base quality data are lacking; no much larger clone is found one base away.

The full study reports these points: Because no day 14 peak-response samples were available, repertoires were characterized only after the peak T cell response. Nearly half of unique spike-specific TCRs reportedly recognized epitopes outside regions mutated in the B.1.351 and B.1.1.7 variants. CD4 TCRs associated with the vaccine covered the entire spike protein, and the dominant responses were in regions 160-218 and 743-854. Most participants were white British and females outnumbered males, and the authors suggested that clonal diversity may have been underestimated. Conclusions about previously exposed vaccinees are limited because only six or seven AZD1222 recipients were SARS-CoV-2 seropositive at baseline. The 56-69-year group was small, and its depth increase did not reach significance, likely because of low power. After two AZD1222 doses, spike-specific TCR breadth and depth were significantly higher than at day 0 and than in MenACWY recipients.

The CDR3 regions of human TCRbeta chains were subjected to immunosequencing. In the paper's pipeline: Repertoire TCRs were matched against a reference library of SARS-CoV-2-specific TCRs generated with the MIRA antigen-specificity platform. Breadth meant the fraction of unique TCRs that were SARS-CoV-2-associated, whereas depth meant the fraction of total T cells that were SARS-CoV-2-associated. Using the MIRA data, each spike-specific TCR was mapped to the spike region that the TCR reacts to and placed in a CD4 or CD8 class. Log10-transformed breadth and depth values were compared by one-way ANOVA with Sidak's multiple comparisons tests. This is the immuneACCESS table as TCRdb keeps it, with only in-frame sequences that have V and J called. A part of the clones is gone; compared with another copy, unresolved V genes explain less than half, and the rest is unexplained. D and trimming come from the DNA, and the V and J calls and clone size come from that table. Counted in this sample were 97,000 or so clones; roughly nine tenths of them appeared once. More than 4.5% of the sample rests with the top ten.

V is pruned by 0 bases and J by 10 bases, leaving 3 bases of the junction without a gene match. CDR1 LGHDT and CDR2 YNNKEL are derived from the germline V gene (reference sequence). Inclusive of the bounding cysteine and phenylalanine, the CDR3 is 15 residues long. Left in the record is the CDR3 DNA by itself, 45 bases read in frame from the first base. This material consisted of peripheral blood, taken on day 0 of AZD1222 vaccination. The receptor was isolated from an adult in good health. The chain couples TRBV3-1 (or the pseudogene TRBV3-2) to TRBJ2-1, with 13 bases in between that match TRBD2. The DNA is as follows: TGTGCCAGCAGCCAAGACTGGGGACTAGCGGGAGAGCAGTTCTTC. This codes for CASSQDWGLAGEQFF.